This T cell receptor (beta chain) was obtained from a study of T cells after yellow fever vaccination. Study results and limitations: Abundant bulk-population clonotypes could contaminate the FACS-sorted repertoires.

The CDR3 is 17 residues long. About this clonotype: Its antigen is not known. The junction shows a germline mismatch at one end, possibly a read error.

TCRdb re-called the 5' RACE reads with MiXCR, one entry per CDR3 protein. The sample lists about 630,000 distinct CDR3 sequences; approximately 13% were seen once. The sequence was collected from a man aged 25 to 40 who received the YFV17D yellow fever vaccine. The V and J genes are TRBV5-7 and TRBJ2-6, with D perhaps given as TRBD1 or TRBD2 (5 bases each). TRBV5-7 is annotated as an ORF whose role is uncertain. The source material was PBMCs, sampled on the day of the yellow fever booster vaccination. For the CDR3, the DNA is TGTGCCATCAGCTACGGGGCTCTCAGCTCTGGGGCCAACGTCCTGACTTTC. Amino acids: CAISYGALSSGANVLTF.